These T cell receptor beta chains were read from a single sample in a study of technical replicates of blood from a handful of donors. Libraries were prepared by immunoSEQ multiplex PCR; TCRdb keeps only in-frame clonotypes and omits some of them. The sample lists more than 65,000 clones; 96% were seen once. The source material was T cells isolated from PBMCs. The receptors originated from a human donor in good health. CDR3s leave out the opening cysteine and the closing phenylalanine or tryptophan.

V: TRBV5-1
J: TRBJ2-1
CDR3: ASSLPPGSGEEEQF

V: TRBV5-1
J: TRBJ1-2
CDR3: ASSLTGGPGGYT

V: TRBV4-3
J: TRBJ2-3
CDR3: ASSPRGLGETDTQY

V: TRBV4-1
J: TRBJ2-7
CDR3: ASSLRPGDSYEQY

V: TRBV9
J: TRBJ2-7
CDR3: ASSVAVSGSFNEQY

V: TRBV2
J: TRBJ1-5
CDR3: ASSSYTVSNQPQH

V: TRBV6-7
J: TRBJ2-1
CDR3: AGLRDRGRNEQF

V: TRBV7-3
J: TRBJ1-1
CDR3: ASSSIGEPTEAF

V: TRBV7-9
J: TRBJ2-7
CDR3: ASSLIAGGSYEQY

V: TRBV7-6
J: TRBJ1-1
CDR3: ASSLSSRGEAF

V: TRBV7-2
J: TRBJ2-7
CDR3: ASSIGRYEQY

V: TRBV6-5
J: TRBJ1-1
CDR3: ASSQGTEAF

V: TRBV6-5
J: TRBJ1-2
CDR3: ASSYRARDGYT

V: TRBV7-2
J: TRBJ2-7
CDR3: ASSWSESLAGGVQY

V: TRBV2
J: TRBJ1-5
CDR3: ASREGGNSNQPQH

V: TRBV6-5
J: TRBJ1-2
CDR3: ASSDRVSYGYT

V: TRBV18
J: TRBJ1-4
CDR3: ASTRGGDGEKLF

V: TRBV6-1
J: TRBJ2-7
CDR3: ASSLYGGAYEQY

V: TRBV5-4
J: TRBJ2-3
CDR3: ASSPPGLEITDTQY

V: TRBV28
J: TRBJ1-2
CDR3: ASSLRTSYYGYT

V: TRBV19
J: TRBJ2-5
CDR3: ASSLLAAGETQY

V: TRBV5-1
J: TRBJ2-1
CDR3: ASSLVDSGNEQF

V: TRBV5-8
J: TRBJ1-2
CDR3: ASQTDIANYGYT